The TCR beta chain under discussion was sequenced for a study of T cell changes during pregnancy in multiple sclerosis. TCRdb keeps only in-frame clones here, not all; method: immunoSEQ multiplex PCR. The table shows 85,000 to 110,000 clones, with roughly 92% occurring only once. Sequencing was performed on peripheral blood, taken after pregnancy. The sequence was obtained from a female donor with multiple sclerosis, enrolled in a pregnancy study.

CDR3 nucleotides: TGTGCCAGTAGTATTAGACAGGGGGCAATCCATACGCAGTATTTT. The encoded protein is CASSIRQGAIHTQYF. V usage is TRBV19 and J usage is TRBJ2-3, with 10 bases matching TRBD1. V dropped 3 bases and J dropped 7; count of bases not matched to a gene: 7. Per germline, CDR1 LNHDA and CDR2 SQIVND (reference sequence). CDR3 length: 15 amino acids.